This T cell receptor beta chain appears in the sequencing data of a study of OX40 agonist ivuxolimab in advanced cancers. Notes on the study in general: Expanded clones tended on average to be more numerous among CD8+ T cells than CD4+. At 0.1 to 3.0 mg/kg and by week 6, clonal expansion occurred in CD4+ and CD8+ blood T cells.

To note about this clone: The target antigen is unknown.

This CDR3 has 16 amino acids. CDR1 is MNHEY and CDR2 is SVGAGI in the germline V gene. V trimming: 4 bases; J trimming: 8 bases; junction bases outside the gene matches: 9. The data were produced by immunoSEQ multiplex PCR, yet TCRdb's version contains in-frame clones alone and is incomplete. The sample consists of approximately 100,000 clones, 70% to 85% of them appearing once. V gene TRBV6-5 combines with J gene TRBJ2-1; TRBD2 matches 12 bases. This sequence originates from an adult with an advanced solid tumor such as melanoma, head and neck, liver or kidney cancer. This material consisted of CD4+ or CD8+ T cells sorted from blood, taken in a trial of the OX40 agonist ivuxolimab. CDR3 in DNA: TGTGCCAGCAGTTCCGTGACTAGCGGGAGTGTGTATGAGCAGTTCTTC. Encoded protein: CASSSVTSGSVYEQFF.